What follows is one TCR beta chain and its context. Original handling: Reference gene primer amplification gave nucleated cell count estimates. Data came from immunoSEQ multiplex PCR; TCRdb stores just in-frame clones and leaves some out. The V and J calls and clone size come from that table; D and trimming were worked out from the DNA. The repertoire holds over 130,000 clones, with more than 75% as singletons. This entry is derived from a study of blood T cell repertoires in COVID-19. Study-level information: Samples came from the United States, Italy and Spain, spanning acute and convalescent COVID-19. PBMCs, B-cell-depleted T cells, or T cells provided the cDNA or gDNA that made up the material.

Trimming cost V 7 bases and J 0 bases; bases outside gene matches: 4. There are 15 residues in the CDR3. The V gene's germline CDR1 is SNHLY and CDR2 FYNNEI. The clonotype was recovered from a man between 65 and 80 years old with acute or convalescent COVID-19. The gene calls are TRBV2 and TRBJ2-2; 8 bases align to TRBD1. The sample consisted of peripheral blood. This CDR3 is CASIKTGANTGELFF. The CDR3 region has the DNA TGTGCCAGCATTAAGACAGGGGCGAACACCGGGGAGCTGTTTTTT.